Below are 25 T cell receptor beta chains sequenced from a single sample in a study of T-cell memory formation after mild COVID-19. Via MiXCR, TCRdb re-called the 5' RACE reads, giving one row per CDR3 protein. The table has 350,000 to 500,000 distinct CDR3 sequences, 23% seen once. Specimen: PBMCs or a T cell subset sorted from them (not recorded which). Every receptor here comes from an adult woman who had mild COVID-19 (a few samples of this study predate the infection). Cell type and time point are not known.

This clonotype has more than one count but fewer than ten. As DNA, the CDR3 is TGTGCCAGCAGCCTGGGGGACTGGGGAGGGACCCAGTACTTC. Translating gives CASSLGDWGGTQYF. The chain uses TRBV7-3 and TRBJ2-5, with TRBD2 as a possible D gene (6 bases). This CDR3 comprises 14 residues. Germline loops: CDR1 SGHTA, CDR2 FQGTGA. The ends were cut back, 5 bases at V and 7 bases at J, with 17 bases in the middle.

In this sample, this clonotype turned up a few times. V gene TRBV7-9 combines with J gene TRBJ2-1, with D possibly TRBD2 on 5 matching bases. CDR3 size: 14 residues. Trimming removed 8 bases at V and 0 bases at J, with 11 bases between. Germline CDR1 is SEHNR and CDR2 is FQNEAQ (reference sequence). CDR3 sequence reads: CASAQTTSYNEQFF. The CDR3 region has the DNA TGTGCCAGCGCTCAGACTACCTCCTACAATGAGCAGTTCTTC. Full variable domain (remainder filled in from reference TRBV7-9 and TRBJ2-1): DTGVSQNPRHKITKRGQNVTFRCDPISEHNRLYWYRQTLGQGPEFLTYFQNEAQLEKSRLLSDRFSAERPKGSFSTLEIQRTEQGDSAMYLCASAQTTSYNEQFFGPGTRLTVL.

The chain is built from TRBV20-1 and TRBJ1-2; D is possibly TRBD1 (6 bases). CDR1 DFQATT and CDR2 SNEGSKA come from the germline V gene (reference sequence). This CDR3 is built from 14 residues. Trimming pared 5 bases from V and 8 bases from J, leaving 21 bases between. In DNA, the CDR3 is TGCAGTGCTCCTCGGGACACCCCCTCGGAGGGCTACACCTTC. Translated: CSAPRDTPSEGYTF.

The V and J genes are TRBV10-3 and TRBJ1-1; TRBD1 might be the D (5 bases). Germline CDR1 and CDR2: ENHRY and SYGVKD. V was clipped by 10 bases and J by 4 bases, with 10 bases between them. This CDR3 is built from 11 residues. CDR3 nucleotide sequence: TGTGCCACCCAGGGTCCCACTGAAGCTTTCTTT. It codes for CATQGPTEAFF.

This clonotype has a handful of counts. V usage is TRBV6-5 and J usage is TRBJ1-5; 8 bases align to TRBD1. Germline V CDR1 and CDR2: MNHEY, SVGAGI. The CDR3 has 14 amino acids. Trimming at V came to 7 bases and at J to 2 bases, leaving 4 bases not matched to a gene. The CDR3 region has the DNA TGTGCCAGCACACCGGGACAGGGCAATCAGCCCCAGCATTTT. This sequence encodes CASTPGQGNQPQHF.

This clonotype was counted between two and nine times. The chain carries TRBV14 and TRBJ1-6; possibly TRBD1 for D (5 bases). Germline CDR1 reads SGHDN; CDR2 reads FVKESK. CDR3 length: 13 amino acids. Trimming took 7 bases from V and 6 from J, leaving 10 bases between them. The CDR3 DNA reads as TGTGCCAGCACCAGGGAGGGTAATTCACCCCTCCACTTT. This sequence encodes CASTREGNSPLHF.

V gene TRBV10-3 combines with J gene TRBJ1-1, with D unresolved. Germline assignment: CDR1 ENHRY and CDR2 SYGVKD. The CDR3 runs to 12 residues. V gave up 0 bases and J gave up 7 bases, with 6 bases separating them. Written as DNA, the CDR3 is TGTGCCATCAGTGAGTCGTTTGATGAAGCTTTCTTT. Protein product: CAISESFDEAFF.

This clonotype was detected a few times. This sequence joins TRBV5-1 and TRBJ2-5; D is possibly TRBD2 (6 bases). With 4 bases removed from V and 1 base from J, the gap between germline ends came to 11 bases. This CDR3 region has 14 residues. Per the germline V gene, CDR1 is SGHRS and CDR2 is YFSETQ. DNA of the CDR3: TGCGCCAGCAGCCTGGGACTCAGCCAAGAGACCCAGTACTTC. Translation gives CASSLGLSQETQYF.

This clonotype was counted only a few times. The chain employs TRBV29-1 and TRBJ2-5; weak D call: TRBD1 (6 bases). This CDR3 region has 15 residues. V was shortened by 3 bases and J by 5 bases, with 19 bases between the two germline ends. Germline-derived CDR1 and CDR2 are SQVTM and ANQGSEA. CDR3 amino acids: CSVDLGGQGMETQYF. In nucleotides, the CDR3 is TGCAGCGTTGATCTCGGAGGTCAGGGGATGGAGACCCAGTACTTC.

At least ten counts were recorded for this clonotype. The J gene is TRBJ1-1, the V gene TRBV18, with TRBD1 as a possible D gene (5 bases). The CDR3 consists of 13 residues. V lost 3 bases and J lost 5, with 10 bases in between. Germline V lookup: CDR1 KGHSH, CDR2 LQKENI. The CDR3 loop is CASSPGGRTEAFF. The CDR3 DNA sequence: TGTGCCAGCTCACCCGGGGGTAGGACTGAAGCTTTCTTT.

The V and J genes are TRBV12-3 or TRBV12-4 and TRBJ2-3, with D maybe TRBD2 (6 bases). Trimming removed 3 bases at V and 3 bases at J, with 13 bases between. The CDR3 sequence is 15 residues long. The CDR3: CASSLLTGVTDTQYF. CDR3 bases: TGTGCCAGCAGTTTGTTAACGGGAGTAACAGATACGCAGTATTTT.

The V and J genes are TRBV4-1 and TRBJ2-3; a weak D match, TRBD2 (7 bases). Per germline, CDR1 MGHRA and CDR2 YSYEKL. The V and J ends lost 1 base and 2 bases respectively, with 13 bases between them. This CDR3 region has 16 residues. Written as DNA, the CDR3 is TGCGCCAGCAGCCAAGCCCCGGGGGGCCCCACAGATACGCAGTATTTT. As protein: CASSQAPGGPTDTQYF.

This clonotype was counted a few times. This chain connects TRBV10-3 to TRBJ2-5, with 10 bases identical to TRBD1. Germline V gene lookup returns CDR1 ENHRY and CDR2 SYGVKD. The V and J ends lost 2 bases and 5 bases, in that order; junction bases with no gene match: 5. This CDR3 contains 15 residues. CDR3 residues: CAISEADRGLETQYF. The CDR3 nucleotides are TGTGCCATCAGTGAGGCCGACAGGGGGCTTGAGACCCAGTACTTC.

Many counts were recorded for this clonotype. This rearrangement joins TRBV10-3 to TRBJ2-3; 7 bases are shared with TRBD2. Germline CDR1 reads ENHRY; CDR2 reads SYGVKD. V shed 10 bases and J 4 bases; nucleotides not matched to a gene: 11. The CDR3 sequence is 14 residues long. The CDR3 DNA reads TGTGCCAGCTACGCCGGGAGGCAGGCAGATACGCAGTATTTT. It translates to CASYAGRQADTQYF.

There are a few counts of this clonotype. The chain employs TRBV11-3 and TRBJ2-5; D gene unclear. Trimming removed 1 base at V and 0 bases at J, with 6 bases between. This CDR3 comprises 14 residues. The germline V gene encodes CDR1 SGHNT and CDR2 YENEEA. This chain's CDR3 is CASSLVTYQETQYF. CDR3 nucleotides: TGTGCCAGCAGCTTAGTCACGTACCAAGAGACCCAGTACTTC.

At least ten counts were recorded for this clonotype. The rearrangement links TRBV18 to TRBJ2-1; 7 bases are shared with TRBD1. Germline trimming cut 4 bases from V and 5 bases from J; bases unmatched to any gene: 17. Germline CDR1 reads KGHSH; CDR2 reads LQKENI. This CDR3 region has 18 residues. The CDR3 coding sequence is TGTGCCAGCTCACAAAAATTGAATATTGGACAGGAGGACAATGAGCAGTTCTTC. This sequence encodes CASSQKLNIGQEDNEQFF.

The chain carries TRBV4-2 and TRBJ2-3, with D unclear. The CDR3 has 17 residues. Per germline, CDR1 LGHNA and CDR2 YNFKEQ. V shed 3 bases and J shed 5 bases, with 21 bases lying between them. CDR3 sequence: CASSHAVGQYLKDTQYF. CDR3 in DNA: TGTGCCAGCAGCCATGCGGTCGGGCAGTACCTGAAAGATACGCAGTATTTT.

The table lists this clonotype with a few counts. The chain combines TRBV12-3 or TRBV12-4 with TRBJ2-5; TRBD2 aligns across 11 bases. CDR3 length equals 15 residues. The V gene end was trimmed by 5 bases and the J gene end by 2 bases; junction bases not matched to a gene: 4. The CDR3 is CASSKIAGGQETQYF. The CDR3 DNA reads TGTGCCAGCAGTAAGATAGCGGGGGGGCAAGAGACCCAGTACTTC.

This rearrangement joins TRBV4-1 to TRBJ2-7; TRBD2 aligns across 10 bases. This CDR3 has 17 amino acids. The junction had 12 bases not matched to a gene; V was cut back by 4 bases and J by 3 bases. CDR1 MGHRA and CDR2 YSYEKL come from the germline V gene. CDR3 nucleotide sequence: TGCGCCAGCAGCCCAGATCCCTTAGCGGGGGGATTCTACGAGCAGTACTTC. Encoded protein: CASSPDPLAGGFYEQYF.

V usage is TRBV4-1 and J usage is TRBJ2-3; maybe TRBD2 (6 bases). The length of the CDR3 is 15 residues. Germline CDR1 and CDR2: MGHRA and YSYEKL. V gave up 5 bases and J gave up 4 bases, with 16 bases separating them. Written as DNA, the CDR3 is TGCGCCAGCAGCTCCACGGGACTCGCCCCAGATACGCAGTATTTT. It yields the protein CASSSTGLAPDTQYF.

This clonotype was found a few times. The chain joins TRBV30 to TRBJ1-4, with D possibly being TRBD1 (5 bases). V was pared by 0 bases and J by 1 base, with 12 bases between. Germline CDR1 GTSNPN, CDR2 SVGIG (reference sequence). This CDR3 is built from 16 residues. The CDR3 DNA is TGTGCCTGGAGTGTACGCTTCGGGGGAACTAATGAAAAACTGTTTTTT. This encodes CAWSVRFGGTNEKLFF.

This clonotype was detected a few times. The chain has TRBV9 and TRBJ2-1, with D unresolved. The CDR3 has 15 amino acids. Germline lookup yields CDR1 SGDLS and CDR2 YYNGEE. V shed 0 bases and J shed 3 bases, with 10 bases lying between them. CDR3: CASSVAGEVYNEQFF. The CDR3 nucleotides read TGTGCCAGCAGCGTAGCTGGTGAGGTCTACAATGAGCAGTTCTTC. The whole variable domain, filled in from reference TRBV9 and TRBJ2-1, reads DSGVTQTPKHLITATGQRVTLRCSPRSGDLSVYWYQQSLDQGLQFLIQYYNGEERAKGNILERFSAQQFPDLHSELNLSSLELGDSALYFCASSVAGEVYNEQFFGPGTRLTVL.

The chain carries TRBV7-2 and TRBJ2-3, with 7 bases fitting TRBD1. This CDR3 region has 16 residues. V shed 5 bases and J 8 bases; nucleotides not matched to a gene: 16. The germline gives CDR1 SGHTA, CDR2 FQGNSA. The CDR3: CASSGRGWGPGGTQYF. In DNA form, the CDR3 reads TGTGCCAGCAGCGGACGAGGGTGGGGTCCAGGGGGTACGCAGTATTTT. Complete variable domain (other parts from reference TRBV7-2 and TRBJ2-3): GAGVSQSPSNKVTEKGKDVELRCDPISGHTALYWYRQSLGQGLEFLIYFQGNSAPDKSGLPSDRFSAERTGGSVSTLTIQRTQQEDSAVYLCASSGRGWGPGGTQYFGPGTRLTVL.

This chain connects TRBV7-9 to TRBJ1-2; TRBD1 might be the D (6 bases). The V gene lost 10 bases and the J gene lost 13 bases, with 16 bases spanning the gap. Germline V gene data show CDR1 as SEHNR and CDR2 as FQNEAQ (reference sequence). There are 10 residues in the CDR3. The CDR3 loop is CATAPPTGTF. CDR3 nucleotides: TGTGCCACCGCCCCCCCGACAGGCACCTTC.

A few counts support this clonotype. The chain is built from TRBV12-3 or TRBV12-4 and TRBJ1-2, with 7 positions matching TRBD1. The CDR3 length is 14 residues. The junction had 5 bases not matched to a gene; V was cut back by 0 bases and J by 7 bases. CDR3 coding DNA: TGTGCCAGCAGTTTAGCGCGTCAGGGGGGTGGCTACACCTTC. It encodes CASSLARQGGGYTF.